The following is a T cell receptor beta chain sequence with its context. Its antigen is unknown. There are 13 residues in the CDR3. Germline assignment: CDR1 SGHTA and CDR2 FQGTGA. Trimming removed 3 bases from V and 4 bases from J, with 6 bases in between. This sample stems from a study of spatial heterogeneity in lung cancer. Study-level points and caveats: Resection saw ubiquitous expanded tumor TCRs appear in blood more than follow-up did.

TCRdb reanalysed the 5' RACE reads using MiXCR and keeps one entry per CDR3 protein. The profile covers about 52,000 distinct CDR3 sequences, with around 6.7% appearing a single time and less than 45% taken by the ten largest. Time point specified: blood at routine non-recurrence follow-up after resection. Tumor, nontumor lung or frozen PBMC supplied whole RNA, sequenced without sorting. Sequenced material: PBMCs, taken at follow-up. This sequence originates from a female donor with early-stage non-small cell lung cancer. The J gene is TRBJ2-2, the V gene TRBV7-3; D remains unclear. The CDR3 DNA reads as TGTGCCAGCAGCTTTGCCCTCACCGGGGAGCTGTTTTTT. Translation: CASSFALTGELFF.